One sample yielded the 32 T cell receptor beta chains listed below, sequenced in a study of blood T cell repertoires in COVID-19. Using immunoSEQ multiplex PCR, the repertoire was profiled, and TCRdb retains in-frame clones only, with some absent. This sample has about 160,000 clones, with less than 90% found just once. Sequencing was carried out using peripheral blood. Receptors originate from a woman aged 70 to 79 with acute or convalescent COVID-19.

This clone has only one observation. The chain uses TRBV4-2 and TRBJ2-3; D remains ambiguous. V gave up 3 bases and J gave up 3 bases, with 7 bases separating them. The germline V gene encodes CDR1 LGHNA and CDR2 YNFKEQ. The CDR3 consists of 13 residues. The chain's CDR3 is CASSQSETDTQYF. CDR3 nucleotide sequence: TGTGCCAGCAGCCAGTCTGAGACAGATACGCAGTATTTT.

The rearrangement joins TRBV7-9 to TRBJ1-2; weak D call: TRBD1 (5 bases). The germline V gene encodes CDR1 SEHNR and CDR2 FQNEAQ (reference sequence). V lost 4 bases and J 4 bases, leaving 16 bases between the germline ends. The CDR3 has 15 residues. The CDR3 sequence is CASSSQGAGTYGYTF. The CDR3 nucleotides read TGTGCCAGCAGCTCACAAGGGGCAGGAACCTATGGCTACACCTTC. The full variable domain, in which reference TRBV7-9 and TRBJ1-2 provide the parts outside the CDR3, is DTGVSQNPRHKITKRGQNVTFRCDPISEHNRLYWYRQTLGQGPEFLTYFQNEAQLEKSRLLSDRFSAERPKGSFSTLEIQRTEQGDSAMYLCASSSQGAGTYGYTFGSGTRLTVV.

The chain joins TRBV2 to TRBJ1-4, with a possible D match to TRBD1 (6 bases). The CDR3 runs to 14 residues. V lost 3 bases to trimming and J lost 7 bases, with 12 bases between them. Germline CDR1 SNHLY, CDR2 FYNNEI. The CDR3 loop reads CASSEARGSEKLFF. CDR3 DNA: TGTGCCAGCAGTGAGGCCAGGGGTAGTGAAAAACTGTTTTTT.

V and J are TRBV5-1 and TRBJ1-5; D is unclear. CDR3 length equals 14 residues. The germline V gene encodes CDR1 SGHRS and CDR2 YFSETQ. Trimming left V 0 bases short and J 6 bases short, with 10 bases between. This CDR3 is CASSLEPLGQPQHF. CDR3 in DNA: TGCGCCAGCAGCTTGGAACCTCTAGGTCAGCCCCAGCATTTT. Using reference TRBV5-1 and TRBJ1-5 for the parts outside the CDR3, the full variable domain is KAGVTQTPRYLIKTRGQQVTLSCSPISGHRSVSWYQQTPGQGLQFLFEYFSETQRNKGNFPGRFSGRQFSNSRSEMNVSTLELGDSALYLCASSLEPLGQPQHFGDGTRLSIL.

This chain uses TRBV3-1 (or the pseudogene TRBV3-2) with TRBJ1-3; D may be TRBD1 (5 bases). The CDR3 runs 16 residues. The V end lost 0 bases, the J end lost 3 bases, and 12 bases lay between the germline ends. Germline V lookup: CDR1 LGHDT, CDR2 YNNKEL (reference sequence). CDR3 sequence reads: CASSQDLTAFGNTIYF. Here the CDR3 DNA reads TGTGCCAGCAGCCAAGATCTGACAGCTTTTGGAAACACCATATATTTT.

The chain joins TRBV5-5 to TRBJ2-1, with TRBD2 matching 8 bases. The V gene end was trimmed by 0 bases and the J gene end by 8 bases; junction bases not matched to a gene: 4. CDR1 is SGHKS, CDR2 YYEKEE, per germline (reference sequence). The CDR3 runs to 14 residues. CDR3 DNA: TGTGCCAGCAGCTTGGAGGGACTAGGCTATGAGCAGTTCTTC. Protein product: CASSLEGLGYEQFF.

The CDR3: CSVVRRGLLISEAFF. In nucleotides, the CDR3 is TGCAGCGTTGTCAGGAGGGGGCTTTTGATTTCTGAAGCTTTCTTT. The chain links TRBV29-1 to TRBJ1-1; 7 nucleotides match TRBD1. Looked up from germline, CDR1 is SQVTM and CDR2 is ANQGSEA. The CDR3 sequence is 15 residues long. V was pared by 4 bases and J by 6 bases, with 14 bases of the junction left unmatched.

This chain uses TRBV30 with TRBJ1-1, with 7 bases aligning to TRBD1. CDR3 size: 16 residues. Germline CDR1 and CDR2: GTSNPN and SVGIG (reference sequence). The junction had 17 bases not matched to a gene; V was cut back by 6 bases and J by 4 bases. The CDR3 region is CACSKNRGGRSTEAFF. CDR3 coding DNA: TGTGCCTGCTCAAAAAACAGGGGTGGAAGGAGCACTGAAGCTTTCTTT. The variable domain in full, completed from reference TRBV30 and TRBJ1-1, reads SQTIHQWPATLVQPVGSPLSLECTVEGTSNPNLYWYRQAAGRGLQLLFYSVGIGQISSEVPQNLSASRPQDRQFILSSKKLLLSDSGFYLCACSKNRGGRSTEAFFGQGTRLTVV.

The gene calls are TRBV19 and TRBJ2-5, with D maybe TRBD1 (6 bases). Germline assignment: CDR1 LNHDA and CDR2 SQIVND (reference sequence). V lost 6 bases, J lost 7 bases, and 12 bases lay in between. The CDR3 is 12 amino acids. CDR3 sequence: CASRGEGGTQYF. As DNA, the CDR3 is TGTGCCAGTAGGGGGGAAGGGGGGACCCAGTACTTC.

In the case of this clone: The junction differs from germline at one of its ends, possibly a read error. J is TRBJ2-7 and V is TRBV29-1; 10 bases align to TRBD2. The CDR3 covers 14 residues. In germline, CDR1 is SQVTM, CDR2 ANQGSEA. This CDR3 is CSVEVAGGSYEQYF. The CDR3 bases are TGCAGCGTGGAAGTAGCGGGAGGCTCCTACGAGCAGTACTTC.

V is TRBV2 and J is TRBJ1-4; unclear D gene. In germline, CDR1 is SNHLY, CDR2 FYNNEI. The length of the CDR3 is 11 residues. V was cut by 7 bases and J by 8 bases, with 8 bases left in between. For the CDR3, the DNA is TGTGCCAGCAACGCGGAGGAAAAACTGTTTTTT. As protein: CASNAEEKLFF.

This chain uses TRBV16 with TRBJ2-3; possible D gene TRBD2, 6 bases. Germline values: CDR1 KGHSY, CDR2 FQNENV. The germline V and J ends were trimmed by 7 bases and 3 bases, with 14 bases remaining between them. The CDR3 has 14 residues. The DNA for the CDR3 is TGTGCCAGCACCCGGGCGGGGAGGACAGATACGCAGTATTTT. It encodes CASTRAGRTDTQYF. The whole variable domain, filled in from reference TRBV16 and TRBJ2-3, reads GEEVAQTPKHLVRGEGQKAKLYCAPIKGHSYVFWYQQVLKNEFKFLISFQNENVFDETGMPKERFSAKCLPNSPCSLEIQATKLEDSAVYFCASTRAGRTDTQYFGPGTRLTVL.

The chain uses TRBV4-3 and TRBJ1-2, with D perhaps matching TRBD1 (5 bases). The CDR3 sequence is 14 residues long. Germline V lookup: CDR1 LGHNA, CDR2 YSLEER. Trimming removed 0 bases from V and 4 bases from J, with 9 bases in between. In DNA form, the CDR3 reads TGCGCCAGCAGCCAAGACAAGCAGGGCTATGGCTACACCTTC. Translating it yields CASSQDKQGYGYTF.

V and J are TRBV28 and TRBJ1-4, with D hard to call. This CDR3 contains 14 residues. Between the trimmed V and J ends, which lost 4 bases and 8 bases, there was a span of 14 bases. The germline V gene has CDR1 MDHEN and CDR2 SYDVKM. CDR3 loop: CASSSPAALEKLFF. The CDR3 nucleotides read TGTGCCAGCAGTTCCCCCGCGGCTTTAGAAAAACTGTTTTTT.

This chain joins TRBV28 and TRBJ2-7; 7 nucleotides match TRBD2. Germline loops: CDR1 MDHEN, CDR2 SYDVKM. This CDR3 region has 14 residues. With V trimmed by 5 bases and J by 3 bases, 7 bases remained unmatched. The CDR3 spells CASSHGTTHYEQYF. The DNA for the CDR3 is TGTGCCAGCAGTCACGGGACTACACACTACGAGCAGTACTTC.

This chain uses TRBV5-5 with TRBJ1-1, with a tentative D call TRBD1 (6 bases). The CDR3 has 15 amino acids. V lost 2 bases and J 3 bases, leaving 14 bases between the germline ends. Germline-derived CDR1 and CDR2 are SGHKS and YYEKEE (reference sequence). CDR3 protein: CASSLTQGSYTEAFF. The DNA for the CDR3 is TGTGCCAGCAGCTTAACTCAGGGGTCTTACACTGAAGCTTTCTTT.

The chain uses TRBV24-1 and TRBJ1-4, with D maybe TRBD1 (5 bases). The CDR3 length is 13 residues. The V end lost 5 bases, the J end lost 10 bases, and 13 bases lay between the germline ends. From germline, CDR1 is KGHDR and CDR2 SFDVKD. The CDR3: CATSALPGGKLFF. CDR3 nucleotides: TGTGCCACCAGTGCCCTACCGGGGGGAAAACTGTTTTTT.

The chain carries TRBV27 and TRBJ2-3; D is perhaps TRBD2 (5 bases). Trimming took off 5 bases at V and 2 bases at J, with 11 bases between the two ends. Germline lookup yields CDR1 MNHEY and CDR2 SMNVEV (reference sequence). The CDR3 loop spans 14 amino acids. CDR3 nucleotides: TGTGCCAGCAGTCCCGGACGGGACACAGATACGCAGTATTTT. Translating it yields CASSPGRDTDTQYF.

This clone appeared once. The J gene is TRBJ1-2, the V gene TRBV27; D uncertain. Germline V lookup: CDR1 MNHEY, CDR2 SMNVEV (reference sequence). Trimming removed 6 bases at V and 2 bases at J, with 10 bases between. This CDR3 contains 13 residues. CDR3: CASSPAGNYGYTF. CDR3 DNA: TGTGCCAGCAGCCCCGCGGGCAACTATGGCTACACCTTC.

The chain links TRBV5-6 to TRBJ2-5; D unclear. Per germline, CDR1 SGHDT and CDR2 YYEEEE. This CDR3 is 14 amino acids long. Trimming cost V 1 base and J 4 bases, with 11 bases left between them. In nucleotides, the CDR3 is TGTGCCAGCAGCTTGTTTAGTCCCCGAGAGACCCAGTACTTC. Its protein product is CASSLFSPRETQYF.

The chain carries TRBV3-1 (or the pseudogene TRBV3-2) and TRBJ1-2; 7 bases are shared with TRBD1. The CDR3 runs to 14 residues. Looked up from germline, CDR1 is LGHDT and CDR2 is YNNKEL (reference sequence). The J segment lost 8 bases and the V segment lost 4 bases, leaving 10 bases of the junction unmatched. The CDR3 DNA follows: TGTGCCAGCAGCCTCGGGACAGACGTTGGGGGCTACACCTTC. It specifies CASSLGTDVGGYTF.

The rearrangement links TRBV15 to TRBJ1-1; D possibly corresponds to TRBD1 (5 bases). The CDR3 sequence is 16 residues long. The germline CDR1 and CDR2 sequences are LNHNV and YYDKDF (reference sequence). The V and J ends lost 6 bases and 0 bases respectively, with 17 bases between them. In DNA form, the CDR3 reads TGTGCCACCAGATCAGGGCAGGGCTGGTTGAACACTGAAGCTTTCTTT. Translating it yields CATRSGQGWLNTEAFF.

The CDR3 DNA reads as TGTGCCAGCAGTTTAGGGGGCAGCTATGGCTACACCTTC. This codes for CASSLGGSYGYTF. V usage is TRBV12-3 or TRBV12-4 and J usage is TRBJ1-2, with TRBD1 as a possible D gene (5 bases). The CDR3 runs 13 residues. With 1 base removed from V and 4 bases from J, the gap between germline ends came to 7 bases.

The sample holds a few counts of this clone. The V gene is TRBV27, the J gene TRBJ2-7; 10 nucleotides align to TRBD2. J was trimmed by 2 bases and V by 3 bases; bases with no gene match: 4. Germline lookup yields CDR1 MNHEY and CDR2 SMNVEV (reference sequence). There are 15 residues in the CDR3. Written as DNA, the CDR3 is TGTGCCAGCAGTTTCCGTCTAGCGGGAGCCTACGAGCAGTACTTC. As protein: CASSFRLAGAYEQYF.

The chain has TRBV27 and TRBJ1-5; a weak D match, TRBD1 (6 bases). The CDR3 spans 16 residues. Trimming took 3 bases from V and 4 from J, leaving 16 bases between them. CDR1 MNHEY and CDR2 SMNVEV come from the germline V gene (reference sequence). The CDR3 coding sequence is TGTGCCAGCAGTTTTTGGGGGCAGGGGCAGAATCAGCCCCAGCATTTT. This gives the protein CASSFWGQGQNQPQHF.

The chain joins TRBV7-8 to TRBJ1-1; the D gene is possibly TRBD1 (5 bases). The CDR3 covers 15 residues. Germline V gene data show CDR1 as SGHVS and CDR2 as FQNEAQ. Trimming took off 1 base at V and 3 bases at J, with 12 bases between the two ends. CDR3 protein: CASSLEVGQYTEAFF. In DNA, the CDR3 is TGTGCCAGCAGCTTAGAGGTGGGGCAGTACACTGAAGCTTTCTTT.

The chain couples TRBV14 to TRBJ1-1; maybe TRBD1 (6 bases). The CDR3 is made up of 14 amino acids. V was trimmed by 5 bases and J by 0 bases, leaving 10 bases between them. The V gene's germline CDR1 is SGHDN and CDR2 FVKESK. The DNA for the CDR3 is TGTGCCAGCAGCTTCGGACAGATGAACACTGAAGCTTTCTTT. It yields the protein CASSFGQMNTEAFF.

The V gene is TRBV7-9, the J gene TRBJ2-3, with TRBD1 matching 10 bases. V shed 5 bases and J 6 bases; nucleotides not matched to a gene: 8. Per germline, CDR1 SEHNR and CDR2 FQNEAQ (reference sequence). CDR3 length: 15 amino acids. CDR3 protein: CASSLDRGRSDTQYF. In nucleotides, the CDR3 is TGTGCCAGCAGCCTTGACAGGGGGCGTTCGGATACGCAGTATTTT.

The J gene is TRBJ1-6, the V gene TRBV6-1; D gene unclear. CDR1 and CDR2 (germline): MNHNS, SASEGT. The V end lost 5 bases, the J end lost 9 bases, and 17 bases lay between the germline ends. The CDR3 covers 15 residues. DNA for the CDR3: TGTGCCAGCAGTACGGCGATTACCGCGGGTTCACCCCTCCACTTT. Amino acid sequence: CASSTAITAGSPLHF.

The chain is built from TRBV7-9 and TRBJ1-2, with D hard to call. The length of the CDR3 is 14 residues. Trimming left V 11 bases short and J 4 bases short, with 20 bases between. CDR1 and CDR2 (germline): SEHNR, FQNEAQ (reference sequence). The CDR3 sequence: CAAGQTHPAYGYTF. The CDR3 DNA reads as TGTGCCGCGGGCCAGACTCACCCCGCCTATGGCTACACCTTC. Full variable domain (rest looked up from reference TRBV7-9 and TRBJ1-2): DTGVSQNPRHKITKRGQNVTFRCDPISEHNRLYWYRQTLGQGPEFLTYFQNEAQLEKSRLLSDRFSAERPKGSFSTLEIQRTEQGDSAMYLCAAGQTHPAYGYTFGSGTRLTVV.

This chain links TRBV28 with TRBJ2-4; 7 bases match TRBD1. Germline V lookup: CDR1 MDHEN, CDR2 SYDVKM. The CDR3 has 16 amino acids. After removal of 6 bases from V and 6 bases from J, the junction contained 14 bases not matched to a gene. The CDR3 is CASSTAAGGVGNIQYF. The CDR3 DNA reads TGTGCCAGCAGCACCGCTGCAGGGGGAGTCGGAAACATTCAGTACTTC.

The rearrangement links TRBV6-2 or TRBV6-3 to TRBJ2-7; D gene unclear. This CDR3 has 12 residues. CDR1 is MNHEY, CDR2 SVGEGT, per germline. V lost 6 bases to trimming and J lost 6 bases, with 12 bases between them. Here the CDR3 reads CASSHRPSEQYF. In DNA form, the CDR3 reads TGTGCCAGCAGCCACCGCCCGAGCGAGCAGTACTTC.